This T cell receptor beta chain was sequenced during a study of cytomegalovirus exposure and HLA in healthy donors. Study details: Early on, a data release was issued that held roughly 80 million unique TCRs from HLA-typed donors.

As for this clone: Its target is unknown.

Looked up from germline, CDR1 is MNHEY and CDR2 is SMNVEV (reference sequence). Trimming removed 6 bases from V and 4 bases from J, with 13 bases in between. There are 13 residues in the CDR3. 13 Jbeta primers and 60 Vbeta primers were used for the PCR. Generated by immunoSEQ multiplex PCR, the TCRdb table keeps only in-frame clones and is missing some. The sample lists approximately 100,000 clones; more than 70% were seen once. General study findings and limits: Some highly shared sequence variants likely arose as a pipeline artifact. In an earlier analysis, in about 530 donors, most V segments appeared productive either ~87% or ~30% of the time. A later analysis linked around 15,000 TCR beta sequences to HLA alleles at 0.05 false discovery rate.

This sequence joins TRBV27 and TRBJ2-7; D remains unclear. The receptor's source is a man aged 18 to 29 in good health and CMV-seropositive. Material: PBMCs. CDR3 loop: CASRPMADYEQYF. CDR3 DNA sequence: TGTGCCAGCAGACCAATGGCGGATTACGAGCAGTACTTC.